The 24 T cell receptor beta chains reported below all come from one sample, sequenced in a study of T cells after yellow fever vaccination (dated by TCRdb to the late 2010s). The treatment or condition label, as the study defines it: live attenuated yellow fever vaccine strain. Library preparation used 5' RACE. The reads were generated on an Illumina NovaSeq 6000. The public reads were quality trimmed at Q25 with fastp and then assembled into clones with MiXCR by TCRdb, keeping productive beta chains. Here each entry gathers all rows of one CDR3 protein and keeps the most common genes and DNA. The sample data list 45,000 to 75,000 distinct CDR3 sequences, and 5% to 6.5% of these were observed just once. The ten largest clones represent roughly 30% of the sample. The specimen comprised PBMCs, either bulk or a sorted T-cell subset (CD4+, CD8+, memory, or dextramer-sorted; not recorded which), sampled on the day of the yellow fever booster vaccination. Receptor source: a man younger than 30 who received the YFV17D yellow fever vaccine.

This clonotype was counted many times. The genes are TRBV6-5 and TRBJ2-7, with D perhaps TRBD1 (5 bases). V lost 0 bases and J lost 6, with 9 bases in between. The CDR3 totals 13 residues. From germline, CDR1 is MNHEY and CDR2 SVGAGI. The CDR3: CASSYSSGLEQYF. The CDR3 DNA is TGTGCCAGCAGTTACTCGTCAGGGCTCGAGCAGTACTTC.

The CDR3: CASSLVGAGGAFF. The CDR3 coding sequence is TGCGCCAGCAGCTTGGTCGGGGCCGGAGGGGCTTTCTTT. V is TRBV5-1 and J is TRBJ1-1; D is possibly TRBD1 (5 bases). This CDR3 is built from 13 residues. CDR1 SGHRS and CDR2 YFSETQ come from the germline V gene. The V gene lost 0 bases and the J gene lost 11 bases, with 14 bases spanning the gap.

This clonotype showed up many times. The chain is built from TRBV29-1 and TRBJ2-1, with 9 bases aligning to TRBD2. Unmatched junction bases numbered 2, after V lost 7 bases and J lost 1 base. CDR3 size: 13 residues. Germline CDR1 is SQVTM and CDR2 is ANQGSEA. The chain's CDR3 is CSGSGGSYNEQFF. The CDR3 coding sequence is TGCAGCGGTAGCGGGGGATCCTACAATGAGCAGTTCTTC.

In the case of this clonotype: A read error is possible here, since a much larger clone lies one base away. The V and J genes are TRBV20-1 and TRBJ2-4, with D unresolved. CDR1 and CDR2 from the germline V gene are DFQATT and SNEGSKA (reference sequence). This CDR3 comprises 13 residues. The CDR3 loop reads CSASGLAKNLQYF. CDR3 nucleotide sequence: TGCAGTGCTAGCGGATTAGCCAAAAACCTTCAGTACTTC.

In this sample, this clonotype turned up many times. The chain recombines TRBV7-6 with TRBJ2-2; D unresolved. The germline V gene encodes CDR1 SGHVS and CDR2 FNYEAQ. The CDR3 spans 13 residues. V gave up 4 bases and J gave up 6 bases, with 9 bases separating them. The CDR3 loop reads CASSSGFAGELFF. The CDR3 DNA is TGTGCCAGCAGCTCTGGCTTCGCCGGGGAGCTGTTTTTT. Variable domain in full (rest from reference TRBV7-6 and TRBJ2-2): GAGVSQSPRYKVTKRGQDVALRCDPISGHVSLYWYRQALGQGPEFLTYFNYEAQQDKSGLPNDRFSAERPEGSISTLTIQRTEQRDSAMYRCASSSGFAGELFFGEGSRLTVL.

There are many counts of this clonotype. The chain uses TRBV9 and TRBJ1-2; 11 nucleotides line up with TRBD1. The CDR3 has 15 residues. Per germline, CDR1 SGDLS and CDR2 YYNGEE. The trim removed 4 bases at V and 3 bases at J, leaving 5 bases unmatched. CDR3 in amino acids: CASSSWTGGDYGYTF. In DNA, the CDR3 is TGTGCCAGCAGCTCTTGGACAGGGGGCGACTATGGCTACACCTTC.

This chain uses TRBV5-5 with TRBJ2-7; 7 nucleotides align to TRBD1. Trimming removed 3 bases from V and 2 bases from J; junction bases left unmatched: 8. The CDR3 loop spans 15 amino acids. Germline CDR1 reads SGHKS; CDR2 reads YYEKEE (reference sequence). The CDR3 DNA reads TGTGCCAGCAGCTCCACAGGGGACAGAACCTACGAGCAGTACTTC. This gives the protein CASSSTGDRTYEQYF.

The rearrangement uses TRBV19 and TRBJ1-1; TRBD1 is a possible D gene (5 bases). CDR1 and CDR2 from the germline V gene are LNHDA and SQIVND (reference sequence). This CDR3 spans 16 amino acids. Trimming removed 5 bases from V and 2 bases from J, with 18 bases in between. The CDR3 region is CASSSTPLGTNTEAFF. Here the CDR3 DNA reads TGTGCCAGTAGTTCAACCCCCCTGGGGACTAACACTGAAGCTTTCTTT.

This clonotype was recorded at least ten times. The CDR3 sequence is CSARPRRGELTDTQYF. CDR3 nucleotide sequence: TGCAGTGCTAGGCCCCGGCGGGGGGAACTCACAGATACGCAGTATTTT. This chain joins TRBV20-1 and TRBJ2-3, with 8 positions matching TRBD2. V shed 3 bases, J shed 2 bases, and the junction held 10 bases outside the gene matches. The CDR3 sequence is 16 residues long. The germline gives CDR1 DFQATT, CDR2 SNEGSKA (reference sequence).

This clonotype was picked up many times. This chain joins TRBV23-1 and TRBJ2-2; D might be TRBD2 (6 bases). TRBV23-1 is flagged as an ORF with uncertain function. This CDR3 comprises 16 residues. Trimming left V 2 bases short and J 4 bases short, with 14 bases between. The CDR3 DNA reads TGCGCCAGCAGTCAAATCGACCTACTAGCCACCGGGGAGCTGTTTTTT. Translation gives CASSQIDLLATGELFF.

This clonotype has ten or more counts. V is TRBV6-5 and J is TRBJ1-2; D not certain. The CDR3 is made up of 16 amino acids. Trimming pared 0 bases from V and 5 bases from J, leaving 16 bases between. Germline loops: CDR1 MNHEY, CDR2 SVGAGI. CDR3 sequence (DNA): TGTGCCAGCAGTTACTCGAGTGCCAGGCTAGGGTATGGCTACACCTTC. This encodes CASSYSSARLGYGYTF.

As regards this clonotype: A much larger clone differs by one base, so this may be a read error. The chain uses TRBV5-4 and TRBJ2-3; no clear D. This CDR3 is built from 14 residues. The V gene's germline CDR1 is SGHNT and CDR2 YYREEE (reference sequence). CDR3 DNA sequence: TGTGCCAGCAGCTTGGGCAGTGGCACAGATACGCAGTCTTTT. Protein sequence: CASSLGSGTDTQSF.

Here the CDR3 DNA reads TGTGCCAGCAGCTTAAGGAGCGGGGGGGTAAATGAGCAGTTCTTC. It codes for CASSLRSGGVNEQFF. This chain links TRBV7-6 with TRBJ2-1, with 10 bases fitting TRBD2. CDR3 size: 15 residues. The germline CDR1 and CDR2 sequences are SGHVS and FNYEAQ. With 2 bases clipped from V and 7 bases from J, the junction kept 5 bases outside the gene matches.

This clonotype was found many times. The chain joins TRBV5-6 to TRBJ2-3; the D is unclear. Trimming stripped 2 bases from V and 6 bases from J, with 16 bases between. CDR1 is SGHDT, CDR2 YYEEEE, per germline. This CDR3 spans 15 amino acids. The CDR3 region has the DNA TGTGCCAGCAGCTTCGGCTACCCGAGCCCGGATACGCAGTATTTT. As protein: CASSFGYPSPDTQYF.

This clonotype was found many times. This chain joins TRBV4-3 and TRBJ2-3; no definite D call. The CDR3 has 13 amino acids. CDR1 is LGHNA and CDR2 is YSLEER in the germline V gene. The V end was cut by 2 bases, the J end by 0 bases, with 3 bases between. The CDR3, as DNA: TGCGCCAGCAGCCAACTTAGCACAGATACGCAGTATTTT. It is translated as CASSQLSTDTQYF.

In its sample, this clonotype was seen many times. The CDR3 loop is CASSFRGGDTGELFF. DNA of the CDR3: TGTGCCAGCAGCTTTCGCGGGGGGGACACCGGGGAGCTGTTTTTT. The chain employs TRBV7-6 and TRBJ2-2; 9 bases fit TRBD2. Looked up from germline, CDR1 is SGHVS and CDR2 is FNYEAQ. This CDR3 has 15 amino acids. After removal of 3 bases from V and 3 bases from J, the junction contained 2 bases not matched to a gene. The entire variable domain, with the rest obtained from reference TRBV7-6 and TRBJ2-2, is as follows: GAGVSQSPRYKVTKRGQDVALRCDPISGHVSLYWYRQALGQGPEFLTYFNYEAQQDKSGLPNDRFSAERPEGSISTLTIQRTEQRDSAMYRCASSFRGGDTGELFFGEGSRLTVL.

This chain connects TRBV7-9 to TRBJ1-1; maybe TRBD1 (5 bases). Trimming took off 5 bases at V and 6 bases at J, with 22 bases between the two ends. CDR1 SEHNR and CDR2 FQNEAQ come from the germline V gene (reference sequence). The CDR3 totals 16 residues. The CDR3 DNA follows: TGTGCCAGCAGCGCCCCCGGGAGGGGCGGACTCTCTGAAGCTTTCTTT. Translated: CASSAPGRGGLSEAFF.

The table lists this clonotype with many counts. The V and J genes are TRBV18 and TRBJ2-7; D gene ambiguous. The CDR3 totals 14 residues. The V gene lost 3 bases and the J gene lost 2 bases, with 11 bases spanning the gap. Germline V gives CDR1 KGHSH, CDR2 LQKENI. Here the CDR3 reads CASSPTDGTYEQYF. CDR3 bases: TGTGCCAGCTCACCGACGGACGGAACCTACGAGCAGTACTTC.

The V call is TRBV12-5, the J call TRBJ2-1, with TRBD2 identical over 7 bases. The ends lost 5 bases at V and 2 bases at J; junction bases unmatched: 6. The CDR3 sequence is 15 residues long. CDR1 and CDR2 (germline): LGHNT, FRNRAP. The CDR3 DNA reads TGTGCTAGTGGTCCCTCTAGCGGTACCTACAATGAGCAGTTCTTC. Translation: CASGPSSGTYNEQFF.

Ten or more counts support this clonotype. CDR3: CASSQDAVPTWTGELFF. In DNA, the CDR3 is TGTGCCAGCAGCCAAGATGCCGTGCCGACGTGGACCGGGGAGCTGTTTTTT. V and J are TRBV4-2 and TRBJ2-2; no clear D gene. The CDR3 runs 17 residues. Germline V gives CDR1 LGHNA, CDR2 YNFKEQ. Trimming cost V 0 bases and J 5 bases, with 16 bases left between them.

This clonotype was picked up many times. DNA of the CDR3: TGTGCCAGCAGCGACCGGGACAGACACCAAGAGACCCAGTACTTC. It translates to CASSDRDRHQETQYF. The genes are TRBV7-9 and TRBJ2-5; 7 nucleotides match TRBD1. Germline CDR1 SEHNR, CDR2 FQNEAQ (reference sequence). Trimming at V came to 5 bases and at J to 0 bases, leaving 6 bases not matched to a gene. The CDR3 totals 15 residues.

This clonotype was detected many times. The CDR3 DNA sequence: TGTGCCAGCAGTTTAGCGCGTCCAGGGTATGGCTACACCTTC. It specifies CASSLARPGYGYTF. The chain carries TRBV12-3 or TRBV12-4 and TRBJ1-2; D possibly corresponds to TRBD1 (5 bases). This CDR3 is 14 amino acids long. With 0 bases removed from V and 5 bases from J, the gap between germline ends came to 10 bases.

This clonotype occurred a few times. The chain employs TRBV5-1 and TRBJ2-1, with D possibly matching TRBD1 (5 bases). Trimming stripped 4 bases from V and 3 bases from J, with 14 bases between. The CDR3 loop spans 15 amino acids. Germline CDR1 and CDR2: SGHRS and YFSETQ. CDR3 nucleotide sequence: TGCGCCAGCAGCGGGCAGGGCGAAAGCTACAATGAGCAGTTCTTC. As protein: CASSGQGESYNEQFF.

This sequence joins TRBV9 and TRBJ2-5; D possibly corresponds to TRBD1 (5 bases). This CDR3 comprises 14 residues. Germline CDR1 reads SGDLS; CDR2 reads YYNGEE. V shed 1 base and J shed 4 bases, with 11 bases lying between them. This CDR3 reads CASSVNDGAETQYF. Here the CDR3 DNA reads TGTGCCAGCAGCGTAAACGATGGGGCAGAGACCCAGTACTTC.